A single sample is the source of the 16 T cell receptor beta chains below, sequenced in a study of T cell repertoires in cytomegalovirus infection. One entry per CDR3 protein results from TCRdb running MiXCR on the reads. The data hold hundreds of thousands of distinct CDR3 sequences, with roughly 12% observed a single time. Sequenced sample: PBMCs. The receptors shown here come from a human donor in good health (CMV status not recorded). Some clones in this sample may be carry-over from other donors' samples.

This clonotype was seen ten or more times. The chain has TRBV7-2 and TRBJ2-5; 8 bases match TRBD1. Germline values: CDR1 SGHTA, CDR2 FQGNSA. V lost 5 bases and J lost 5; bases outside the gene matches: 7. The CDR3 totals 14 residues. In DNA form, the CDR3 reads TGTGCCAGCAGCCCCCAGGGGGCGAGGGAGACCCAGTACTTC. This gives the protein CASSPQGARETQYF.

The rearrangement uses TRBV2 and TRBJ2-1; 10 bases are shared with TRBD2. The CDR3 runs to 15 residues. V shed 7 bases and J 4 bases; nucleotides not matched to a gene: 7. The germline V gene encodes CDR1 SNHLY and CDR2 FYNNEI. The CDR3 sequence is CASKERGGLYNEQFF. As DNA, the CDR3 is TGTGCCAGCAAAGAGCGGGGGGGCTTGTACAATGAGCAGTTCTTC.

This clonotype was picked up many times. The rearrangement joins TRBV19 to TRBJ2-2; 13 bases are a match to TRBD2. This CDR3 comprises 16 residues. Trimming took 6 bases from V and 4 from J; bases not matched to a gene: 5. Germline lookup yields CDR1 LNHDA and CDR2 SQIVND (reference sequence). The CDR3 reads CASRRTSGSTTGELFF. The DNA for the CDR3 is TGTGCCAGTAGGAGGACTAGCGGGAGTACCACCGGGGAGCTGTTTTTT. The full variable domain, completed using reference TRBV19 and TRBJ2-2, is DGGITQSPKYLFRKEGQNVTLSCEQNLNHDAMYWYRQDPGQGLRLIYYSQIVNDFQKGDIAEGYSVSREKKESFPLTVTSAQKNPTAFYLCASRRTSGSTTGELFFGEGSRLTVL.

This clonotype was observed a handful of times. The chain links TRBV29-1 to TRBJ1-2, with 8 bases lining up with TRBD1. The CDR3 consists of 14 residues. V shed 4 bases, J shed 7 bases, and the junction held 11 bases outside the gene matches. Germline V gives CDR1 SQVTM, CDR2 ANQGSEA. CDR3 DNA: TGCAGCGTTGTAACAGGACAGGGAAATCGTGGCTACACCTTC. Its protein product is CSVVTGQGNRGYTF.

This clonotype was detected many times. This rearrangement joins TRBV11-2 to TRBJ1-5; D gene uncertain. CDR1 is SGHAT, CDR2 FQNNGV, per germline. V gave up 5 bases and J gave up 4 bases, with 9 bases separating them. The CDR3 is 13 residues long. CDR3 residues: CASSPFENQPQHF. DNA for the CDR3: TGTGCCAGCAGCCCGTTTGAGAATCAGCCCCAGCATTTT.

This clonotype was recorded at least ten times. V gene TRBV7-9 combines with J gene TRBJ2-2; possible D gene TRBD2, 5 bases. The V end lost 5 bases, the J end lost 5 bases, and 18 bases lay between the germline ends. CDR3 size: 16 residues. The germline V gene encodes CDR1 SEHNR and CDR2 FQNEAQ (reference sequence). The DNA of the CDR3 is TGTGCCAGCAGCCCATCCGAGGGCCGTAGAACCGGGGAGCTGTTTTTT. Protein: CASSPSEGRRTGELFF.

This clonotype was detected ten times or more. This chain joins TRBV19 and TRBJ2-7; 7 bases align to TRBD1. The germline V gene encodes CDR1 LNHDA and CDR2 SQIVND (reference sequence). The ends lost 4 bases at V and 3 bases at J; junction bases unmatched: 6. The CDR3 is 14 amino acids. CDR3 loop: CASSRYRGGYEQYF. The CDR3 DNA is TGTGCCAGTAGTAGGTACAGGGGCGGCTACGAGCAGTACTTC.

This clonotype was observed a few times. The genes are TRBV3-1 and TRBJ2-7; the match to TRBD2 covers 8 bases. Germline CDR1 reads LGHDT; CDR2 reads YNNKEL (reference sequence). The CDR3 contains 16 residues. The ends lost 0 bases at V and 1 base at J; junction bases unmatched: 5. CDR3 nucleotide sequence: TGTGCCAGCAGCCAAGATCAGCGGGGGATATCCTACGAGCAGTACTTC. It encodes CASSQDQRGISYEQYF.

This clonotype was detected ten times or more. CDR3 nucleotides: TGTGCCAGCAGCTTAGCGCGGGGACTATCCGCTAGAGGATCCTACTACGAGCAGTACTTC. Its protein is CASSLARGLSARGSYYEQYF. The chain joins TRBV7-9 to TRBJ2-7, with TRBD2 matching over 7 bases. V shed 0 bases, J shed 3 bases, and the junction held 20 bases outside the gene matches. The CDR3 covers 20 residues. From germline, CDR1 is SEHNR and CDR2 FQNEAQ (reference sequence).

J is TRBJ2-1 and V is TRBV19, with 7 bases matching TRBD2. CDR3 length equals 12 residues. Germline CDR1 is LNHDA and CDR2 is SQIVND (reference sequence). V lost 10 bases and J lost 8; bases outside the gene matches: 8. The CDR3 is CAIGLGNDEQFF. CDR3 bases: TGTGCCATCGGACTAGGAAACGATGAGCAGTTCTTC.

The chain couples TRBV28 to TRBJ1-3, with D possibly TRBD1 on 6 matching bases. Per germline, CDR1 MDHEN and CDR2 SYDVKM. With 4 bases removed from V and 1 base from J, the gap between germline ends came to 17 bases. This CDR3 is built from 17 residues. The CDR3, as DNA: TGTGCCAGCAGTTCCTTCCGGACAGCAAAGTCTGGAAACACCATATATTTT. Translation: CASSSFRTAKSGNTIYF.

The V gene is TRBV19, the J gene TRBJ1-2; D might be TRBD1 (6 bases). Between the trimmed V and J ends, which lost 6 bases and 3 bases, there was a span of 17 bases. From germline, CDR1 is LNHDA and CDR2 SQIVND (reference sequence). There are 15 residues in the CDR3. The CDR3 protein is CASSTAGGNDYGYTF. The CDR3 bases are TGTGCCAGTAGCACCGCGGGGGGCAATGACTATGGCTACACCTTC.

In its sample, this clonotype was seen many times. The chain employs TRBV29-1 and TRBJ2-4; D perhaps matches TRBD1 (5 bases). V was clipped by 6 bases and J by 2 bases, with 11 bases between them. The CDR3 extends over 13 amino acids. Germline V lookup: CDR1 SQVTM, CDR2 ANQGSEA. The CDR3 sequence is CSVATDSKNIQYF. The DNA of the CDR3 is TGCAGCGTCGCGACAGATTCCAAAAACATTCAGTACTTC.

This clonotype was seen at least ten times. The gene calls are TRBV7-9 and TRBJ2-5; the match to TRBD1 covers 7 bases. V gave up 4 bases and J gave up 5 bases; unmatched junction bases: 4. The germline V gene encodes CDR1 SEHNR and CDR2 FQNEAQ (reference sequence). CDR3 length: 13 amino acids. CDR3 in DNA: TGTGCCAGCAGCTCCGGACAGGAGGAGACCCAGTACTTC. Protein product: CASSSGQEETQYF.

This clonotype has only a few counts. V gene TRBV29-1 combines with J gene TRBJ2-5; D call uncertain. Germline CDR1 and CDR2: SQVTM and ANQGSEA. The CDR3 spans 15 residues. V lost 4 bases, J lost 1 base, and 16 bases lay in between. DNA for the CDR3: TGCAGCGTTGCTCCGTTGCTGGCACGCCAAGAGACCCAGTACTTC. This codes for CSVAPLLARQETQYF.

This clonotype was seen many times. The junction does not match germline at one end; this may be a read error. The chain links TRBV5-6 to TRBJ1-3; D not certain. There are 18 residues in the CDR3. Germline V CDR1 and CDR2: SGHDT, YYEEEE. Here the CDR3 DNA reads TGTGCCAGCAGCTTGGGCCATGAGGGTGTAGTCTCTGAAAACACCATATATTTT. Protein product: CASSLGHEGVVSENTIYF.